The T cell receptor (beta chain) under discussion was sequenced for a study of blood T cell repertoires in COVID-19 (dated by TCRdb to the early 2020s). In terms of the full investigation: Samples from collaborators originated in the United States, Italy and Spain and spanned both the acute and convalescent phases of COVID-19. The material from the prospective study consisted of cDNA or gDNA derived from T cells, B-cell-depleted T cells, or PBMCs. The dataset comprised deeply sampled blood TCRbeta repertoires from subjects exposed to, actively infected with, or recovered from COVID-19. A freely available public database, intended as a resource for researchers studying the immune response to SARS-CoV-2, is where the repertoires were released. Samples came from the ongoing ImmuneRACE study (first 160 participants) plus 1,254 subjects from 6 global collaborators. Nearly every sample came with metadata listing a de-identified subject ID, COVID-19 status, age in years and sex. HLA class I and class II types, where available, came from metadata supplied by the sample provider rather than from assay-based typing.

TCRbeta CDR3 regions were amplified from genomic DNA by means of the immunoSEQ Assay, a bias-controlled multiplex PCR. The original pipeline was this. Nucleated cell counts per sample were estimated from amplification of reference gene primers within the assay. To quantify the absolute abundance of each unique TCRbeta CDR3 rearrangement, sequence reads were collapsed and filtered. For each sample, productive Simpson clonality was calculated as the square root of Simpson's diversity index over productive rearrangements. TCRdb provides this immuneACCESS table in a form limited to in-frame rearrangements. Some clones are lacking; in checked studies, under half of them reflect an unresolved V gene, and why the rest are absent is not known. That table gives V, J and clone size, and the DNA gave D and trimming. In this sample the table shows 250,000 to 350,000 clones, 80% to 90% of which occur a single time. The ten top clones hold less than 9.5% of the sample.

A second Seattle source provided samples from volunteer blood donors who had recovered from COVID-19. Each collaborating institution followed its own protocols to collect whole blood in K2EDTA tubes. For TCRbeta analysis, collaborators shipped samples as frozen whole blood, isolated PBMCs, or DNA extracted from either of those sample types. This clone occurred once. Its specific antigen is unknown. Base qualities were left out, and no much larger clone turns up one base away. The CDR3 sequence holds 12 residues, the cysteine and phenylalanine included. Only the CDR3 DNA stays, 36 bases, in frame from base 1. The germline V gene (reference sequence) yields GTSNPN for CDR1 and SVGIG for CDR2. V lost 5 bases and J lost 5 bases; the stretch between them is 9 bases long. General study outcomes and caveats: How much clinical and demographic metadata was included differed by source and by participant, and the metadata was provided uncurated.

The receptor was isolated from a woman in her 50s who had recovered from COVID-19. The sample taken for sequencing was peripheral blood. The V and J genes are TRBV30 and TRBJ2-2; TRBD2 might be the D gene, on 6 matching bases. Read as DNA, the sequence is TGTGCCTGGGGCCGGGGGACCGGGGAGCTGTTTTTT. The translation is CAWGRGTGELFF.